The rows below give T cell receptor beta chains drawn from one sample of a study of cytomegalovirus exposure and HLA in healthy donors. Sequencing was performed with immunoSEQ multiplex PCR; in TCRdb, only in-frame clones are kept and a portion is missing. This table holds some 180,000 clones, about 88% found once. The sequenced material came from PBMCs. The receptor set was obtained from a girl less than two years old in good health and CMV-seronegative. CDR3s include the opening cysteine and the closing phenylalanine or tryptophan. The D gene is left open where the match is weak.

CDR3aa	CDR3nt	d_gene	len	v_gene	j_gene
CASSLVGSERGNYEQYF	TGTGCCAGCAGCTTAGTGGGTTCGGAGCGGGGGAACTACGAGCAGTACTTC	TRBD2	17	TRBV11-2	TRBJ2-7
CATKSGSRYEQYF	TGTGCCACAAAGTCAGGGTCTAGGTACGAGCAGTACTTC	-	13	TRBV6-1	TRBJ2-7
CASSQDRAHEQYF	TGTGCCAGCAGCCAAGACAGGGCCCACGAGCAGTACTTC	TRBD1	13	TRBV16	TRBJ2-7
CSVVAGVTNTIYF	TGCAGCGTTGTTGCAGGGGTAACGAACACCATATATTTT	-	13	TRBV29-1	TRBJ1-3
CASSLGGTRRELFF	TGTGCCAGCAGCTTAGGCGGCACGCGGCGGGAGCTGTTTTTT	-	14	TRBV7-9	TRBJ2-2
CASRYDRAGSPLHF	TGTGCCAGCAGATACGACAGGGCAGGTTCACCCCTCCACTTT	TRBD1	14	TRBV27	TRBJ1-6
CASSVGLAGVEETQYF	TGTGCCAGCAGCGTAGGCCTAGCGGGAGTTGAGGAGACCCAGTACTTC	TRBD2	16	TRBV9	TRBJ2-5
CASSETGTSGKYF	TGTGCCAGCAGCGAGACCGGGACTAGCGGGAAGTACTTC	TRBD2	13	TRBV7-3	TRBJ2-7
CAISELAGITDTQYF	TGTGCCATCAGTGAACTAGCGGGAATCACAGATACGCAGTATTTT	TRBD2	15	TRBV10-3	TRBJ2-3
CASSLLGLAAGTDTQYF	TGTGCCAGCAGCCTACTTGGACTAGCGGCAGGAACAGATACGCAGTATTTT	TRBD2	17	TRBV7-2	TRBJ2-3